The sample holds a few counts of the clone carrying this T cell receptor beta chain. Its antigen is undetermined. cDNA synthesis used the whole RNA isolate, giving expressed TCRB sequences. Method: immunoSEQ multiplex PCR; TCRdb's copy keeps in-frame clones and lacks some. The sample has about 650,000 clones; around an eighth are singletons. This record belongs to a study of beta chain features in type 1 diabetes. Findings and caveats of the study: Insertions were fewer and deletions more numerous at VDJ junctions in type 1 diabetes patients. Moderate yet significant TCRB CDR3 shortening was seen in Type 1 diabetes patients in all four CD4+ subsets. The study found that naive, central memory and Treg TCRB repertoires appeared more similar in patients than in healthy donors.

The germline CDR1 and CDR2 sequences are SNHLY and FYNNEI. Trimming cost V 5 bases and J 0 bases; bases outside gene matches: 8. The CDR3 extends over 17 amino acids. Cells sorted by CD45RO/CCR7/CD25/CD127/CD95/CD27 comprised CD4+ naive, central memory, regulatory and stem cell-like memory cells. The chain uses TRBV2 and TRBJ2-2, with 8 bases matching TRBD1. The TCR originated in a man aged 25-45 years with type 1 diabetes. Sequencing was done on a sample of naive CD4+ T cells from blood. The CDR3 nucleotides read TGTGCCAGCAGTCTGCCCGCACAGGGGGCGAACACCGGGGAGCTGTTTTTT. Translating it yields CASSLPAQGANTGELFF.